The present T cell receptor (beta chain) was sequenced within a study of shared clonotypes between healthy human individuals. Study findings and constraints: Of the naive CD4 clonotypes, about 5% were shared across several donors. Richness estimates generally favored naive over memory subsets. An expected dependence of interdonor clonotype sharing on sequencing depth was noted.

On this clone: Its target is not known.

CDR3 length: 16 residues. Per the germline V gene, CDR1 is MDHEN and CDR2 is SYDVKM. The ends were cut back, 7 bases at V and 0 bases at J, with 18 bases in the middle. Repertoires were generated with immunoSEQ multiplex PCR, while TCRdb's copy carries only in-frame clones and drops some. The sample consists of about 590,000 clones, just under 97% of them appearing once. Naive CD8 populations comprised CD45RO-negative cells positively selected for CCR7, excluding terminally differentiated effector memory CD45RA+ cells. The chain joins TRBV28 to TRBJ2-5, with a possible D match to TRBD2 (6 bases). The receptor was isolated from a woman under 40 in good health. The material sequenced was naive CD8+ T cells sorted from blood. CDR3 loop: CASTKAAGWYQETQYF. As DNA, the CDR3 is TGTGCCAGCACAAAAGCGGCGGGGTGGTACCAAGAGACCCAGTACTTC.